This TCR beta chain stems from a study of blood T cell repertoires in COVID-19. Study in general: Acute and convalescent COVID-19 samples came from the United States, Italy and Spain. T cells, B-cell-depleted T cells, or PBMCs provided the cDNA or gDNA that served as material.

The CDR3 has 16 residues. From germline, CDR1 is SGHTA and CDR2 FQGNSA. Details on this clone: At one end the junction does not follow the germline gene, possibly because of a read error.

Study processing details: How many nucleated cells were present was estimated from reference gene primer amplification. The assay was immunoSEQ multiplex PCR, and TCRdb's table has in-frame clones only and misses some. V and J calls and clone size are given by that table; D and trimming were obtained from the DNA. Of more than 70,000 clones in the sample, approximately 86% were seen once. The TCR originated in a woman aged 80 or over with acute or convalescent COVID-19. The specimen was peripheral blood. V and J are TRBV7-2 and TRBJ2-4; TRBD2 aligns across 12 bases. In nucleotides, the CDR3 is TGTGCCAGCAGCCCCTGGACTAGCGGGGCGAAAAACATTCAGTACTTT. It is translated as CASSPWTSGAKNIQYF.